What follows are 14 T cell receptor beta chains derived from one specimen sequenced in a study of CD8 T cells in ankylosing spondylitis. Study-level results: Several highly homologous variants made up a TCR beta motif, and this motif appeared characteristic of ankylosing spondylitis blood.

Antigens for these TCRs are unknown. A single record per CDR3 protein comes from TCRdb applying MiXCR to the 5' RACE reads. The table shows approximately 400,000 distinct CDR3 sequences, with approximately 17% occurring only once. The sequenced material came from blood, either unsorted or a sorted T cell fraction (not recorded which). The receptors were sampled from a male donor with ankylosing spondylitis.

The chain employs TRBV6-1 and TRBJ1-5, with a tentative D call TRBD1 (6 bases). V dropped 11 bases and J dropped 6 bases, with 23 bases sitting between them. This CDR3 is 15 amino acids long. Germline lookup yields CDR1 MNHNS and CDR2 SASEGT. Written as DNA, the CDR3 is TGTGCCGGCCAAACTCAGGGGATTATCGGTCAGCCCCAGCATTTT. Its translation: CAGQTQGIIGQPQHF.

This clonotype appeared many times. J is TRBJ2-1 and V is TRBV20-1; D remains unclear. There are 14 residues in the CDR3. Germline V gene data show CDR1 as DFQATT and CDR2 as SNEGSKA (reference sequence). Between the trimmed V and J ends, which lost 2 bases and 5 bases, there was a span of 13 bases. The CDR3, as DNA: TGCAGTGCTAGATTGCTAGATAAGAACAATGAGCAGTTCTTC. Translating gives CSARLLDKNNEQFF.

This clonotype was observed a handful of times. The chain carries TRBV30 and TRBJ2-4; D is undetermined. Germline V gives CDR1 GTSNPN, CDR2 SVGIG (reference sequence). Trimming stripped 4 bases from V and 1 base from J, with 14 bases between. The CDR3 has 15 amino acids. The chain's CDR3 is CAWKPKGMAKNIQYF. The CDR3 nucleotides are TGTGCCTGGAAGCCGAAAGGGATGGCCAAAAACATTCAGTACTTC.

The chain is built from TRBV29-1 and TRBJ1-2; no definite D call. Germline values: CDR1 SQVTM, CDR2 ANQGSEA. Trimming left V 4 bases short and J 0 bases short, with 3 bases between. This CDR3 comprises 11 residues. CDR3 amino acids: CSVGANYGYTF. The CDR3 DNA sequence: TGCAGCGTTGGAGCTAACTATGGCTACACCTTC.

The chain links TRBV25-1 to TRBJ2-5, with 9 bases identical to TRBD2. Looked up from germline, CDR1 is MGHDK and CDR2 is SYGVNS. V lost 6 bases, J lost 5 bases, and 19 bases stayed unmatched. The CDR3 is 18 residues long. Here the CDR3 DNA reads TGTGCCAGCAGCCCCGGCCGCCAGTGGGGTAGCGGGGGTGAGACCCAGTACTTC. Translation: CASSPGRQWGSGGETQYF.

This clonotype was seen a handful of times. The genes are TRBV7-9 and TRBJ2-3, with D perhaps given as TRBD1 or TRBD2 (6 bases each). The ends were cut back, 7 bases at V and 4 bases at J, with 12 bases in the middle. From germline, CDR1 is SEHNR and CDR2 FQNEAQ (reference sequence). CDR3 length equals 13 residues. CDR3: CASNGGGPDTQYF. Written as DNA, the CDR3 is TGTGCCAGCAACGGAGGGGGGCCAGATACGCAGTATTTT.

This clonotype was picked up a small number of times. The V and J genes are TRBV20-1 and TRBJ2-1; 12 positions match TRBD2. V was clipped by 0 bases and J by 7 bases; unmatched bases: 7. Germline loops: CDR1 DFQATT, CDR2 SNEGSKA (reference sequence). The CDR3 consists of 16 residues. CDR3 loop: CSARDRLAGAVNEQFF. The CDR3 nucleotides are TGCAGTGCTAGAGATCGACTAGCGGGGGCCGTAAATGAGCAGTTCTTC.

This clonotype was observed at least ten times. The chain joins TRBV6-1 to TRBJ1-4; 7 bases map to TRBD1. Per germline, CDR1 MNHNS and CDR2 SASEGT. V shed 6 bases and J 4 bases; nucleotides not matched to a gene: 8. This CDR3 has 15 residues. The CDR3: CASRPLGTVNEKLFF. The DNA of the CDR3 is TGTGCCAGCAGACCCCTCGGGACAGTTAATGAAAAACTGTTTTTT.

This sequence joins TRBV6-5 and TRBJ2-1, with 7 bases that match TRBD1. Looked up from germline, CDR1 is MNHEY and CDR2 is SVGAGI. With V trimmed by 4 bases and J by 5 bases, 8 bases remained unmatched. CDR3 length equals 15 residues. CDR3 nucleotide sequence: TGTGCCAGCAGTTTGAGGGACAGCCGTAACAATGAGCAGTTCTTC. This codes for CASSLRDSRNNEQFF.

This clonotype was counted a few times. V gene TRBV7-9 combines with J gene TRBJ2-7; D is unclear. V was cut by 5 bases and J by 6 bases, with 14 bases left in between. The V gene's germline CDR1 is SEHNR and CDR2 FQNEAQ (reference sequence). The CDR3 sequence is 13 residues long. CDR3 nucleotide sequence: TGTGCCAGCAGCCACCTACCCAAAGGCGAGCAGTACTTC. As protein: CASSHLPKGEQYF.

This chain connects TRBV7-2 to TRBJ2-5, with 7 bases fitting TRBD2. In germline, CDR1 is SGHTA, CDR2 FQGNSA. The V and J ends lost 10 bases and 5 bases, in that order; junction bases with no gene match: 10. This CDR3 region has 13 residues. In DNA, the CDR3 is TGTGCCAAAGCTGCGGGGGTCGGGGAGACCCAGTACTTC. This translates into CAKAAGVGETQYF.

This clonotype was seen a handful of times. The chain carries TRBV12-3 or TRBV12-4 and TRBJ1-2, with 7 nucleotides matching TRBD1. V lost 7 bases, J lost 4 bases, and 6 bases stayed unmatched. This CDR3 is built from 13 residues. CDR3 in DNA: TGTGCCAGCACACCAAGGGACAGCTATGGCTACACCTTC. Translation gives CASTPRDSYGYTF.

This clonotype was counted between two and nine times. V usage is TRBV5-1 and J usage is TRBJ2-3; 9 bases are a match to TRBD1. Trimming removed 4 bases from V and 2 bases from J; junction bases left unmatched: 5. The germline gives CDR1 SGHRS, CDR2 YFSETQ. This CDR3 has 15 amino acids. CDR3 sequence reads: CASSRGDRDTDTQYF. As DNA, the CDR3 is TGCGCCAGCAGCCGAGGGGACAGGGACACAGATACGCAGTATTTT.

This clonotype was counted between two and nine times. V and J are TRBV6-1 and TRBJ1-5, with D unclear. V was shortened by 8 bases and J by 0 bases, with 5 bases between the two germline ends. Germline V gives CDR1 MNHNS, CDR2 SASEGT. This CDR3 is built from 12 residues. CDR3 sequence reads: CASVNSNQPQHF. CDR3 DNA: TGTGCCAGCGTTAATAGCAATCAGCCCCAGCATTTT.